Included here is one T cell receptor delta chain sequence, with context. TCRdb re-identified clones in the reads via CATT. The table has 10,000 to 13,000 delta-chain clones, around 3.5% seen once. The entry originates in a study of gamma-delta chains in newborns, infants, children. Germline CDR1 is TVYSNPD and CDR2 is GDNSRS (reference sequence). The CDR3 consists of 24 residues. The V and J ends lost 3 bases and 3 bases, in that order; junction bases with no gene match: 34. The chain joins TRDV3 to TRDJ2, with 10 bases fitting TRDD3. Sequencing was carried out using blood. The TCR comes from a child who was a newborn, infant or young child, either healthy, febrile or measles-vaccinated (not recorded which). The CDR3: CAFKDPRGIGGIRLSKALTAQLFF. The CDR3 DNA reads as TGTGCCTTCAAAGACCCGCGCGGGATTGGGGGGATACGTCTAAGTAAGGCCCTGACAGCACAACTCTTCTTT.